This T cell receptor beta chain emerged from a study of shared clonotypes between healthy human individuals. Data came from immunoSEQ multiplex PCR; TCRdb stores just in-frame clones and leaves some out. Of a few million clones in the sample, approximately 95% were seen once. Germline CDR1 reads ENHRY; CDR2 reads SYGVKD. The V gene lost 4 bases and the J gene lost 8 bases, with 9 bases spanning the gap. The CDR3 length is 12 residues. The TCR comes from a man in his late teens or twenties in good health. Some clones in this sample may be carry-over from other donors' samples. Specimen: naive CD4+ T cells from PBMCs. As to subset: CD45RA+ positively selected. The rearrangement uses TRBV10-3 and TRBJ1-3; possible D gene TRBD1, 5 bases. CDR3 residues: CAISGGEDTIYF. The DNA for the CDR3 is TGTGCCATCAGTGGGGGGGAGGACACCATATATTTT.